This entry concerns a single T cell receptor beta chain. The table lists this clonotype with many counts. Its antigen is unknown. Base qualities are not recorded, but no much larger clone differs from it by a single base. Taken from cysteine to phenylalanine, the CDR3 has 15 residues. Here the CDR3 DNA is all that survives: 45 bases in frame from base 1. Trimming removed 5 bases from V and 3 bases from J, leaving 15 bases between the germline ends. The germline V gene specifies MNHNS as CDR1 and SASEGT as CDR2. The hyperthyroidism patients were between 18 and 65 years old and newly diagnosed, with a disease duration of less than 2 months. Patients with uncontrolled infections, other autoimmune diseases, pregnancy or lactation were excluded. Diagnoses were based on clinical symptoms, serum thyroxine and TRAb, thyroid ultrasound and orbital computed tomography. For progressor patients, blood was drawn at the first diagnosis of hyperthyroidism, before any ophthalmopathy symptoms had appeared. PBMCs were separated from around 9.1 ml of fresh peripheral blood using Ficoll-Paque density gradient centrifugation. Progressor patients were initially diagnosed with Graves' hyperthyroidism and developed ophthalmopathy during follow-up. Total RNA was extracted with Trizol reagent, and quality was checked on an Agilent 2100 Bioanalyzer.

These data come from a study of T cells in Graves' hyperthyroidism and ophthalmopathy (dated by TCRdb to the late 2010s). Notes on the research overall: Peripheral blood was sampled at the time of initial diagnosis, prior to any treatment. To identify TCR V-J signatures that set the groups apart, the researchers used a discovery cohort of about a hundred patients, made up of fewer than 50 with Graves' ophthalmopathy and some 56 with stable Graves' hyperthyroidism. Prospective prediction of ophthalmopathy was tested in an independent validation cohort consisting of fewer than 20 hyperthyroidism patients and some 15 patients who later progressed to ophthalmopathy. The 75 to 100 discovery patients were randomly divided into training and test sets at a 7:3 ratio. The study also compared thyroid tissue and blood T-cell repertoires from roughly six Graves' hyperthyroidism patients. After sampling, hyperthyroidism patients received methimazole starting at 30 mg daily, and ophthalmopathy patients received high-dose intravenous methylprednisolone. According to the paper, TCR Vbeta CDR3 sequencing was carried out on 135 peripheral blood samples, which came from approximately 41 ophthalmopathy, 70 to 80 hyperthyroidism and 17 progressor patients.

Summary of the overall study and its limitations: No statistical method was used to fix the sample size in advance, and group allocation was not hidden from the investigators. During validation, the model predicted progression to ophthalmopathy a median of about 6.5 months ahead of onset, with almost 71% sensitivity and under 85% specificity. A 13 V-J signature model separated ophthalmopathy from stable hyperthyroidism, with over 85% sensitivity and 81.08% specificity in cross-validation and 80%/75% in testing. Blood samples also contained most of the expanded thyroid clonotypes (frequency above 0.001), which suggests that blood repertoires may reflect thyroid immune responses.

The TCR beta CDR3 regions were amplified from the RNA transcripts. A first-round RT-PCR of the TCR CDR3 used the HTBI primer set with the Qiagen OneStep RT-PCR kit. Libraries were constructed in a second round of multiplex PCR, after which size selection and purification were carried out. Paired-end sequencing of the libraries was performed with 100 bp reads on an Illumina HiSeq2000. Processing in the source paper ran as follows. Raw data were processed with SOAPnuke, discarding reads with adapters, uncalled bases, mean Phred below 15, or no exact constant-primer or identifier match. COPE v1.2.5 was used to merge high-quality paired reads, and clonotypes were defined as unique nucleotide sequences. MiTCR v1.1 was used to align the clonotypes against IMGT TRBV, TRBD and TRBJ reference segments. The analysis was restricted to V-J combinations with a frequency above 0.0001, which together covered around 99% of the repertoires. The TCS score was defined as F50 (clonal expansion) divided by E x V (chaos), with BLOSUM62-based TCRdist calculated between CDR3 peptides within each V-J. Welch's t-statistics and random forest reduced just over 500 V-J features to 13, which were used in a naive Bayes classifier (R e1071). TCRdb reanalyzed the raw reads on its own, using fastp at Q25 for trimming and MiXCR for clone calling, and kept in-frame beta chains. When rows share a CDR3 protein, they turn into one entry using the most common DNA and genes. TCRdb, not the authors, supplied the V and J calls. Here the sample has roughly 150,000 distinct CDR3 sequences; roughly 9.4% occur a single time. The ten largest clonotypes hold approximately 24% of the sample.

The clonotype was recovered from a young woman with Graves' hyperthyroidism that later progressed to Graves' ophthalmopathy. Sequences were obtained from blood. The chain links TRBV6-1 with TRBJ2-3; the D call is tentative, TRBD1 or TRBD2, as each matches 5 bases. The DNA is as follows: TGTGCCAGCAGTTGGGACGGAGATGTTACAGATACGCAGTATTTT. This codes for CASSWDGDVTDTQYF.